This TCR beta chain was sequenced in a study of T cell repertoires in cytomegalovirus infection. Study in general: Indicated by public TCR beta signatures were CMV infection and matching HLA type.

Concerning this clonotype itself: Its antigen is undetermined.

Germline values: CDR1 GTSNPN, CDR2 SVGIG (reference sequence). V was trimmed by 2 bases and J by 1 base, leaving 21 bases between them. CDR3 length equals 19 residues. Findings and limits, study-wide: HLA-C-restricted CMV clonotypes gave the most frequent clonotype in two of eight donors. Pooled public TCR beta family frequency picked out CMV carriers with the relevant HLA.

MiXCR was run by TCRdb on the reads, yielding one entry per CDR3 protein. The table records about 180,000 distinct CDR3 sequences, around 14% of them present only once. This clonotype originated in a human donor in good health (CMV status not recorded). Some clones in this sample may be carry-over from other donors' samples. V usage is TRBV30 and J usage is TRBJ2-6; TRBD1 might be the D (6 bases). The sample comprised PBMCs. CDR3 DNA: TGTGCCTGGAGTACTTACTCGACAGGCTTCGTTTCTGGGGCCAACGTCCTGACTTTC. It specifies CAWSTYSTGFVSGANVLTF. Drawing the rest from reference TRBV30 and TRBJ2-6, the complete variable domain is SQTIHQWPATLVQPVGSPLSLECTVEGTSNPNLYWYRQAAGRGLQLLFYSVGIGQISSEVPQNLSASRPQDRQFILSSKKLLLSDSGFYLCAWSTYSTGFVSGANVLTFGAGSRLTVL.